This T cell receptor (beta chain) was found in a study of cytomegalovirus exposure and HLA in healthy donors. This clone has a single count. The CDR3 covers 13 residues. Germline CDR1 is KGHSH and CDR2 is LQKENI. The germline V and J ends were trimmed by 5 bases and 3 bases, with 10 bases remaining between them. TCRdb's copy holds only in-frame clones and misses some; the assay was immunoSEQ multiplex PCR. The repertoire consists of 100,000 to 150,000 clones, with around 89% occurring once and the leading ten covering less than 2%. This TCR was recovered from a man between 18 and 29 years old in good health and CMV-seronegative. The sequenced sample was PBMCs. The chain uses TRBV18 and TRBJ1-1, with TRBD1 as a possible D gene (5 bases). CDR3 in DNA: TGTGCCAGCTCAGATCGACAGCACACTGAAGCTTTCTTT. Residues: CASSDRQHTEAFF.